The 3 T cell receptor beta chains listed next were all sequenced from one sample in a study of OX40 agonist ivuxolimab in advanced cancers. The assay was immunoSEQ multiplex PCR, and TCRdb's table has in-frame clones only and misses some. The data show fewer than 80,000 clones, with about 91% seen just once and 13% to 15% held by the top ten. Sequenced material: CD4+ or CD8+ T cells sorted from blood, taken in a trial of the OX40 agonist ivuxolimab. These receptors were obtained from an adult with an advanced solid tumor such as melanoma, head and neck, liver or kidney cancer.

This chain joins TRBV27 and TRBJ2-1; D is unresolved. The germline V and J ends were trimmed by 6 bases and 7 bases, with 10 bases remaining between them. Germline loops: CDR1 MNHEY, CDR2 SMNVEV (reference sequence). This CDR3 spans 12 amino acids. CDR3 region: CASRTGRNEQFF. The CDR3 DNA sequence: TGTGCCAGCAGAACCGGAAGGAATGAGCAGTTCTTC.

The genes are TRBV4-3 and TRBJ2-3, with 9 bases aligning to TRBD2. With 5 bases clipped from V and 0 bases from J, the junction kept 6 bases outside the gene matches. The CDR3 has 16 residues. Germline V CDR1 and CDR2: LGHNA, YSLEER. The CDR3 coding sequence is TGCGCCAGCAGCAGATTAGCGGGAGATAGCACAGATACGCAGTATTTT. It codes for CASSRLAGDSTDTQYF.

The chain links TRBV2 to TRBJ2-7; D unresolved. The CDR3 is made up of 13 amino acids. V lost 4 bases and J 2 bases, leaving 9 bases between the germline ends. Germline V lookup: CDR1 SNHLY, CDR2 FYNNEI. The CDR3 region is CASSASGPYEQYF. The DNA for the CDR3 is TGTGCCAGCAGTGCATCCGGACCCTACGAGCAGTACTTC.